This entry concerns a single TCR beta chain. The antigen it binds to is not known. No qualities accompany the bases; no much larger clone lies one base away. The source of the sample is a study of blood T cell repertoires in COVID-19 (TCRdb year 2020). Context from the whole study: Collaborator samples came from the United States, Italy and Spain and covered acute and convalescent phases of COVID-19. A freely available public database, intended as a resource for researchers studying the immune response to SARS-CoV-2, is where the repertoires were released. Nearly every sample came with metadata listing a de-identified subject ID, COVID-19 status, age in years and sex. Where HLA class I and class II types were available, the types were taken from metadata supplied by the sample provider, not from assay-based typing. The dataset comprised deeply sampled blood TCRbeta repertoires from subjects exposed to, actively infected with, or recovered from COVID-19. The prospective study material was composed of cDNA or gDNA derived from T cells, B-cell-depleted T cells, or PBMCs. The samples were drawn from two sources: the first 160 participants of the ongoing ImmuneRACE study, and 1,254 subjects contributed by 6 global collaborators. Summary of the overall study and its limitations: The quantity of clinical and demographic metadata differed by source and by participant and was supplied without curation.

At one collaborating source in Seattle, patients were enrolled during active infection and were followed longitudinally through the course of disease. Whole blood was collected in K2EDTA tubes by collaborating institutions according to the institutions' own protocols. For TCRbeta analysis, collaborators shipped samples as frozen whole blood, isolated PBMCs, or DNA extracted from either of those sample types. The immunoSEQ Assay, a bias-controlled multiplex PCR, was used to amplify TCRbeta CDR3 regions from genomic DNA. The study's own analysis went as follows. The number of nucleated cells in each sample was estimated from the amplification of reference gene primers within the assay. Sequence reads were collapsed and filtered to measure the absolute abundance of every unique TCRbeta CDR3 rearrangement. For each sample, productive Simpson clonality was calculated as the square root of Simpson's diversity index over productive rearrangements. In its TCRdb copy, this immuneACCESS table keeps in-frame sequences only and misses some clones. Where compared with another copy, unresolved V genes explain less than half of these, and the others have no known cause. V and J calls and clone size are given by that table; D and trimming were obtained from the DNA. The sample includes under 550,000 clones, with about 87% observed a single time. Less than 0.95% of the sample lies in the top ten.

CDR3 length: 15 amino acids, cysteine to phenylalanine. Only CDR3 DNA remains: 45 bases, in frame from the first base. The sample taken for sequencing was peripheral blood. The clonotype comes from a man aged 18 to 30 with COVID-19, enrolled during active disease. The V and J genes are TRBV21-1 and TRBJ1-6; the table's D call, TRBD1, has no DNA check behind it. TRBV21-1 is a pseudogene locus. In nucleotide form, the sequence is TGTGCCAGCAGCCCAGTGGGGACAGCCCGTTCACCCCTCCACTTT. It translates to CASSPVGTARSPLHF.